Below are 20 T cell receptor beta chains sequenced from a single sample in a study of blood T cell repertoires in COVID-19 (dated by TCRdb to the early 2020s). Libraries were constructed by the immunoSEQ multiplex PCR assay. TCRdb took over this immuneACCESS table, retaining in-frame rearrangements with V and J assigned. Such tables are incomplete; in checked studies, under half of the missing clones stem from an unresolved V gene, and the remainder is unexplained. The table for this sample lists about 66,000 clones; roughly 89% of them were counted only once. The ten biggest clones cover approximately 1.5% of the sample. Sequenced sample: peripheral blood. Receptors originate from a man in his 60s with acute or convalescent COVID-19.

V and J are TRBV6-5 and TRBJ1-5; D ambiguous. V was pared by 5 bases and J by 4 bases, with 12 bases between. CDR3 length: 14 residues. CDR1 and CDR2 from the germline V gene are MNHEY and SVGAGI. The CDR3 protein is CASSQREDNQPQHF. CDR3 DNA sequence: TGTGCCAGCAGTCAAAGAGAGGATAATCAGCCCCAGCATTTT.

This chain joins TRBV5-6 and TRBJ1-6; 8 bases line up with TRBD1. With 5 bases clipped from V and 9 bases from J, the junction kept 16 bases outside the gene matches. CDR3 size: 17 residues. CDR1 and CDR2 (germline): SGHDT, YYEEEE. CDR3 in DNA: TGTGCCAGCAGTTCAAACCAGGGGGCCACGGCCCTTTCACCCCTCCACTTT. It yields the protein CASSSNQGATALSPLHF.

The V call is TRBV10-3, the J call TRBJ2-7; a weak D match, TRBD1 (5 bases). The V end lost 0 bases, the J end lost 3 bases, and 18 bases lay between the germline ends. The CDR3 totals 17 residues. Germline V gene sequence: CDR1 ENHRY, CDR2 SYGVKD. CDR3 sequence: CAISESNTGALDYEQYF. The CDR3 DNA sequence: TGTGCCATCAGTGAGTCAAACACAGGCGCCCTAGACTACGAGCAGTACTTC.

This clone was picked up one time. The rearrangement joins TRBV27 to TRBJ1-6, with D perhaps TRBD1 (5 bases). This CDR3 region has 15 residues. Germline lookup yields CDR1 MNHEY and CDR2 SMNVEV (reference sequence). Trimming took off 7 bases at V and 6 bases at J, with 16 bases between the two ends. The CDR3: CASTFAGASNSPLHF. The CDR3 coding sequence is TGTGCCAGCACCTTCGCTGGGGCCTCTAATTCACCCCTCCACTTT.

The V and J genes are TRBV11-2 and TRBJ1-5, with 9 bases identical to TRBD1. In germline, CDR1 is SGHAT, CDR2 FQNNGV. The CDR3 has 14 residues. With V trimmed by 6 bases and J by 6 bases, 6 bases remained unmatched. This CDR3 is CASSSGTGPQPQHF. As DNA, the CDR3 is TGTGCCAGCAGTTCCGGGACAGGGCCTCAGCCCCAGCATTTT.

The rearrangement uses TRBV27 and TRBJ2-7; 7 nucleotides line up with TRBD2. V lost 2 bases and J lost 4; bases outside the gene matches: 8. Per germline, CDR1 MNHEY and CDR2 SMNVEV (reference sequence). The CDR3 contains 15 residues. As DNA, the CDR3 is TGTGCCAGCAGTTTAGGGGGGGACTTGGCATACGAGCAGTACTTC. Amino acids: CASSLGGDLAYEQYF.

This clone was seen a single time. The chain combines TRBV11-2 with TRBJ2-6; D may be TRBD1 (5 bases). The CDR3 loop spans 16 amino acids. The V gene's germline CDR1 is SGHAT and CDR2 FQNNGV. V lost 10 bases to trimming and J lost 2 bases, with 18 bases between them. DNA of the CDR3: TGTGCCACCCACGGCCTAAGGGGCCCTGGGGCCAACGTCCTGACTTTC. Translated, it gives CATHGLRGPGANVLTF.

The rearrangement joins TRBV12-3 or TRBV12-4 to TRBJ1-2; weak D call: TRBD1 (5 bases). CDR3 length: 13 residues. The V gene lost 5 bases and the J gene lost 4 bases, with 11 bases spanning the gap. The CDR3: CASSQGLIYGYTF. In nucleotides, the CDR3 is TGTGCCAGCAGTCAGGGACTTATCTATGGCTACACCTTC.

This clone appeared a few times. The chain has TRBV12-3 or TRBV12-4 and TRBJ1-2; 9 bases line up with TRBD1. J gave up 5 bases and V 3 bases, and 1 base lay outside the gene matches. The CDR3 covers 13 residues. This chain's CDR3 is CASSLDRGYGYTF. The CDR3 DNA follows: TGTGCCAGCAGTTTGGACAGGGGTTATGGCTACACCTTC.

Regarding this clone: A read error may account for a junction end that differs from germline. The same CDR3 is also encoded by other DNA sequences in this sample. V and J are TRBV29-1 and TRBJ2-7, with TRBD1 identical over 7 bases. The CDR3 covers 14 residues. Germline V gene lookup returns CDR1 SQVTM and CDR2 ANQGSEA. The CDR3 region has the DNA TGTAGCGTTATAGGGACAGCCTTAGGGTACGAGCAGTACTTC. Translation gives CSVIGTALGYEQYF.

V usage is TRBV3-1 (or the pseudogene TRBV3-2) and J usage is TRBJ2-3, with 10 bases fitting TRBD1. V shed 3 bases, J shed 7 bases, and the junction held 4 bases outside the gene matches. The CDR3 covers 14 residues. The V gene's germline CDR1 is LGHDT and CDR2 YNNKEL (reference sequence). The CDR3 here is CASSQGQGRYTQYF. The CDR3 bases are TGTGCCAGCAGCCAGGGACAGGGGCGCTATACGCAGTATTTT.

This chain links TRBV5-1 with TRBJ2-1; 8 positions agree with TRBD1. Germline V gene sequence: CDR1 SGHRS, CDR2 YFSETQ. CDR3 length equals 15 residues. V lost 5 bases to trimming and J lost 4 bases; unmatched junction nucleotides: 8. CDR3 protein: CASRDGTGRYNEQFF. DNA for the CDR3: TGCGCCAGCAGGGACGGGACAGGACGATACAATGAGCAGTTCTTC.

The rearrangement uses TRBV5-1 and TRBJ1-1; a weak D match, TRBD1 (5 bases). The CDR3 covers 16 residues. Germline-derived CDR1 and CDR2 are SGHRS and YFSETQ. Trimming took off 0 bases at V and 0 bases at J, with 12 bases between the two ends. The CDR3 bases are TGCGCCAGCAGCTTGGTTGGGGGGAGGCTGAACACTGAAGCTTTCTTT. Protein: CASSLVGGRLNTEAFF.

The CDR3 region has the DNA TGTGCCAGCAGTTTAGACAGGTCTGTCAATCCCAAAGCCTATTCACCCCTCCACTTT. This codes for CASSLDRSVNPKAYSPLHF. The chain recombines TRBV27 with TRBJ1-6; D might be TRBD1 (6 bases). The CDR3 is 19 amino acids. Germline CDR1 MNHEY, CDR2 SMNVEV (reference sequence). The V and J ends lost 2 bases and 8 bases respectively, with 25 bases between them.

The V call is TRBV20-1, the J call TRBJ1-2; D is uncertain. CDR1 and CDR2 from the germline V gene are DFQATT and SNEGSKA (reference sequence). V was clipped by 3 bases and J by 6 bases, with 8 bases between them. This CDR3 is 11 amino acids long. CDR3: CSASNQNGYTF. The CDR3 DNA sequence: TGCAGTGCTAGTAATCAGAATGGCTACACCTTC.

The chain couples TRBV19 to TRBJ1-6, with 7 bases aligning to TRBD1. The CDR3 loop spans 15 amino acids. The V segment lost 6 bases and the J segment 7 bases; nucleotides outside the gene matches: 9. Germline CDR1 reads LNHDA; CDR2 reads SQIVND (reference sequence). CDR3 amino acids: CASSARQGQNSPLHF. CDR3 bases: TGTGCCAGTAGCGCTAGACAGGGTCAGAATTCACCCCTCCACTTT.

This clone showed up just a few times. The CDR3 loop is CASQLSGLPNTEAFF. The DNA of the CDR3 is TGTGCCAGCCAACTTTCGGGGTTGCCGAACACTGAAGCTTTCTTT. The chain combines TRBV6-5 with TRBJ1-1; D not resolved. The CDR3 is made up of 15 amino acids. The germline V gene encodes CDR1 MNHEY and CDR2 SVGAGI. V was cut by 8 bases and J by 1 base, with 17 bases left in between.

This clone was picked up a small number of times. The chain employs TRBV6-4 and TRBJ2-7, with D tentatively TRBD1 (7 bases). The CDR3 loop spans 15 amino acids. Germline CDR1 and CDR2: MRHNA and SNTAGT. With 8 bases removed from V and 1 base from J, the gap between germline ends came to 18 bases. CDR3 amino acids: CASRGETGRSYEQYF. The CDR3 DNA sequence: TGTGCCAGCCGGGGAGAGACAGGGAGGTCCTACGAGCAGTACTTC.

This chain connects TRBV20-1 to TRBJ1-4, with D possibly matching TRBD1 (5 bases). Germline lookup yields CDR1 DFQATT and CDR2 SNEGSKA (reference sequence). The V end lost 6 bases, the J end lost 7 bases, and 15 bases lay between the germline ends. CDR3 length: 13 residues. The chain's CDR3 is CSASQGSGEKLFF. CDR3 bases: TGCAGTGCGAGTCAGGGTAGCGGTGAAAAACTGTTTTTT.

This sequence joins TRBV19 and TRBJ1-6, with TRBD1 matching 8 bases. V shed 4 bases and J 5 bases; nucleotides not matched to a gene: 4. CDR1 is LNHDA, CDR2 SQIVND, per germline (reference sequence). The CDR3 length is 15 residues. CDR3 nucleotides: TGTGCCAGTAGTACGACAGGGGTAAATAATTCACCCCTCCACTTT. This translates into CASSTTGVNNSPLHF.